The next 29 T cell receptor beta chains were all read from a single sample in a study of T cell responses to AZD1222 COVID-19 vaccine. Profiled with immunoSEQ multiplex PCR; TCRdb holds only in-frame clones, not every one. The table records roughly 150,000 clones, 90% of them present only once. Sequenced material: peripheral blood, taken on day 0 of AZD1222 vaccination. Receptors were obtained from an adult in good health.

The chain combines TRBV28 with TRBJ2-1; no clear D gene. CDR1 and CDR2 (germline): MDHEN, SYDVKM. This CDR3 spans 14 amino acids. Trimming stripped 2 bases from V and 3 bases from J, with 8 bases between. The CDR3 reads CASSLSPSYNEQFF. In nucleotides, the CDR3 is TGTGCCAGCAGTTTAAGTCCTAGCTACAATGAGCAGTTCTTC.

The gene calls are TRBV7-2 and TRBJ2-5; D ambiguous. Germline loops: CDR1 SGHTA, CDR2 FQGNSA. V shed 0 bases and J shed 5 bases, with 7 bases lying between them. The CDR3 extends over 13 amino acids. CDR3 sequence (DNA): TGTGCCAGCAGCTTAGCGGTGTGGGAGACCCAGTACTTC. Translation gives CASSLAVWETQYF.

V gene TRBV12-5 combines with J gene TRBJ2-1; 8 bases align to TRBD2. J was trimmed by 8 bases and V by 5 bases; bases with no gene match: 8. This CDR3 has 14 residues. Germline V CDR1 and CDR2: LGHNT, FRNRAP. The CDR3 region has the DNA TGTGCTAGTGGTCCGGTCGGGACTAGTGATGAGCAGTTCTTC. Translation: CASGPVGTSDEQFF. The entire variable domain, with the rest obtained from reference TRBV12-5 and TRBJ2-1, is as follows: DARVTQTPRHKVTEMGQEVTMRCQPILGHNTVFWYRQTMMQGLELLAYFRNRAPLDDSGMPKDRFSAEMPDATLATLKIQPSEPRDSAVYFCASGPVGTSDEQFFGPGTRLTVL.

The chain carries TRBV28 and TRBJ1-1; D gene uncertain. Looked up from germline, CDR1 is MDHEN and CDR2 is SYDVKM. V was cut by 6 bases and J by 10 bases, with 27 bases left in between. The CDR3 sequence is 16 residues long. The CDR3 is CASSRKSIKGWLRAFF. Written as DNA, the CDR3 is TGTGCCAGCAGCCGAAAATCGATTAAGGGTTGGTTGAGAGCTTTCTTT.

V usage is TRBV7-3 and J usage is TRBJ2-1; TRBD2 might be the D (5 bases). Trimming removed 4 bases at V and 6 bases at J, with 13 bases between. In germline, CDR1 is SGHTA, CDR2 FQGTGA. The CDR3 consists of 14 residues. The CDR3 here is CASSSYAGSNEQFF. The CDR3 DNA follows: TGTGCCAGCAGCTCATACGCTGGGAGCAATGAGCAGTTCTTC.

About this clone itself: In the same sample, other DNA sequences code for this CDR3. This chain links TRBV7-3 with TRBJ1-1; TRBD1 might be the D (5 bases). The ends were cut back, 2 bases at V and 0 bases at J, with 10 bases in the middle. The CDR3 has 15 amino acids. Germline loops: CDR1 SGHTA, CDR2 FQGTGA. Here the CDR3 DNA reads TGTGCCAGCAGCTTAGGTACGGGGCTGAACACTGAAGCTTTCTTT. It specifies CASSLGTGLNTEAFF. The entire variable domain, with the rest obtained from reference TRBV7-3 and TRBJ1-1, is as follows: GAGVSQTPSNKVTEKGKYVELRCDPISGHTALYWYRQSLGQGPEFLIYFQGTGAADDSGLPNDRFFAVRPEGSVSTLKIQRTERGDSAVYLCASSLGTGLNTEAFFGQGTRLTVV.

This clone was picked up one time. CDR3 loop: CASSPTPSYEQYF. The CDR3 DNA follows: TGTGCCAGCAGCCCGACGCCTTCCTACGAGCAGTACTTC. The genes are TRBV11-1 and TRBJ2-7; D not certain. The V and J ends lost 5 bases and 1 base respectively, with 9 bases between them. This CDR3 is built from 13 residues. Per the germline V gene, CDR1 is SGHAT and CDR2 is FQDESV (reference sequence).

This chain uses TRBV15 with TRBJ1-3; perhaps TRBD1 as D (5 bases). Germline CDR1 and CDR2: LNHNV and YYDKDF (reference sequence). The CDR3 is 15 amino acids. V was shortened by 7 bases and J by 4 bases, with 17 bases between the two germline ends. CDR3 coding DNA: TGTGCCACCACCAGTGGGGGGATGGGGGGAAACACCATATATTTT. This codes for CATTSGGMGGNTIYF.

This clone was seen a single time. The chain recombines TRBV7-6 with TRBJ1-3, with D possibly TRBD1 on 6 matching bases. V dropped 2 bases and J dropped 2 bases, with 16 bases sitting between them. The CDR3 length is 17 residues. Germline values: CDR1 SGHVS, CDR2 FNYEAQ. CDR3 region: CASSLRAFQGTGNTIYF. The CDR3 nucleotides read TGTGCCAGCAGCTTAAGGGCATTTCAGGGGACTGGAAACACCATATATTTT.

The V and J genes are TRBV29-1 and TRBJ1-1, with 7 bases aligning to TRBD1. Germline CDR1 SQVTM, CDR2 ANQGSEA. V shed 4 bases, J shed 4 bases, and the junction held 9 bases outside the gene matches. This CDR3 is built from 14 residues. In nucleotides, the CDR3 is TGCAGCGTTGTTGAGGGGGCCAGACCCACTGAAGCTTTCTTT. Its translation is CSVVEGARPTEAFF.

The chain is built from TRBV12-3 or TRBV12-4 and TRBJ1-1; no definite D call. V gave up 3 bases and J gave up 4 bases, with 6 bases separating them. The CDR3 runs 12 residues. This CDR3 is CASSFGGTEAFF. CDR3 bases: TGTGCCAGCAGTTTCGGAGGCACTGAAGCTTTCTTT.

This chain joins TRBV2 and TRBJ1-4; 10 bases map to TRBD1. The J segment lost 4 bases and the V segment lost 4 bases, leaving 12 bases of the junction unmatched. The CDR3 spans 18 residues. Germline CDR1 and CDR2: SNHLY and FYNNEI. The CDR3 here is CASSGDRGIGKLNEKLFF. CDR3 sequence (DNA): TGTGCCAGCAGTGGGGACAGGGGAATTGGAAAGCTTAATGAAAAACTGTTTTTT.

The V and J genes are TRBV6-4 and TRBJ2-2, with D possibly matching TRBD2 (5 bases). The V end lost 4 bases, the J end lost 3 bases, and 12 bases lay between the germline ends. Germline V CDR1 and CDR2: MRHNA, SNTAGT. This CDR3 is built from 15 residues. The CDR3 nucleotides read TGTGCCAGCAGTGGACTACCCGGGGACACCGGGGAGCTGTTTTTT. It specifies CASSGLPGDTGELFF.

J is TRBJ1-1 and V is TRBV19; no firm D call. The CDR3 is 13 residues long. The germline V gene encodes CDR1 LNHDA and CDR2 SQIVND (reference sequence). V lost 6 bases and J 2 bases, leaving 10 bases between the germline ends. CDR3 nucleotide sequence: TGTGCCAGTAGCCCGACGGGAAACACTGAAGCTTTCTTT. Translation gives CASSPTGNTEAFF.

J is TRBJ1-1 and V is TRBV6-6; TRBD1 is a possible D gene (5 bases). This CDR3 is 14 amino acids long. Germline V CDR1 and CDR2: MNHNY, SVGAGI (reference sequence). The germline V and J ends were trimmed by 6 bases and 1 base, with 12 bases remaining between them. The CDR3 coding sequence is TGTGCCAGCAGGCCTCAGGGCACGAACACTGAAGCTTTCTTT. Its protein is CASRPQGTNTEAFF.

This chain joins TRBV5-4 and TRBJ2-1; D is uncertain. CDR3 size: 15 residues. V lost 4 bases and J 2 bases, leaving 13 bases between the germline ends. Germline CDR1 SGHNT, CDR2 YYREEE (reference sequence). The CDR3 DNA follows: TGTGCCAGCAGCCCACCCCTTTCGCCCTACAATGAGCAGTTCTTC. This translates into CASSPPLSPYNEQFF.

The chain recombines TRBV6-2 or TRBV6-3 with TRBJ2-3; a weak D match, TRBD1 (5 bases). Per the germline V gene, CDR1 is MNHEY and CDR2 is SVGEGT. Trimming shortened V by 2 bases and J by 3 bases, and 12 bases separated the two germline ends. The CDR3 runs 15 residues. The CDR3 coding sequence is TGTGCCAGCAGTTACGGGCCTGGGGCTACAGATACGCAGTATTTT. It encodes CASSYGPGATDTQYF.

The V and J genes are TRBV10-3 and TRBJ2-7, with 7 positions matching TRBD1. J lost 3 bases, V lost 3 bases, and 5 bases had no gene match. The germline gives CDR1 ENHRY, CDR2 SYGVKD. This CDR3 comprises 14 residues. The CDR3 region has the DNA TGTGCCATCAGTGAAGCCGGGACAGTCTACGAGCAGTACTTC. Translated, it gives CAISEAGTVYEQYF.

The chain joins TRBV19 to TRBJ2-5, with D possibly matching TRBD2 (5 bases). Germline CDR1 LNHDA, CDR2 SQIVND (reference sequence). This CDR3 has 14 amino acids. V was cut by 5 bases and J by 5 bases, with 15 bases left in between. In DNA, the CDR3 is TGTGCCAGTAGTCCCATCGGACTTCAGGAGACCCAGTACTTC. This translates into CASSPIGLQETQYF.

This rearrangement joins TRBV20-1 to TRBJ2-3; D ambiguous. CDR1 DFQATT and CDR2 SNEGSKA come from the germline V gene (reference sequence). This CDR3 spans 11 amino acids. The V end was cut by 6 bases, the J end by 5 bases, with 9 bases between. The CDR3 bases are TGCAGTGCCGAGACGGTAGATACGCAGTATTTT. Amino acid sequence: CSAETVDTQYF.

CDR3 nucleotides: TGTGCCAGCAGCTTAGGGGGGCAGGGTATTGGAAACACCATATATTTT. Its protein is CASSLGGQGIGNTIYF. The V and J genes are TRBV7-2 and TRBJ1-3; D might be TRBD1 (6 bases). Trimming stripped 1 base from V and 3 bases from J, with 13 bases between. Germline V CDR1 and CDR2: SGHTA, FQGNSA. This CDR3 is 16 amino acids long. Variable domain in full (rest from reference TRBV7-2 and TRBJ1-3): GAGVSQSPSNKVTEKGKDVELRCDPISGHTALYWYRQSLGQGLEFLIYFQGNSAPDKSGLPSDRFSAERTGGSVSTLTIQRTQQEDSAVYLCASSLGGQGIGNTIYFGEGSWLTVV.

The chain uses TRBV27 and TRBJ2-5, with 7 bases lining up with TRBD2. Germline V gene sequence: CDR1 MNHEY, CDR2 SMNVEV (reference sequence). The junction had 25 bases not matched to a gene; V was cut back by 7 bases and J by 2 bases. The CDR3 has 20 amino acids. The CDR3 region has the DNA TGTGCCAGCACCAGTTTAGGCGTAAGAGGAGCGGGATCTTGGCAAGAGACCCAGTACTTC. It codes for CASTSLGVRGAGSWQETQYF.

The V and J genes are TRBV15 and TRBJ1-1, with D hard to call. The V gene lost 6 bases and the J gene lost 3 bases, with 20 bases spanning the gap. The CDR3 is made up of 16 amino acids. The germline V gene has CDR1 LNHNV and CDR2 YYDKDF (reference sequence). DNA of the CDR3: TGTGCCACCAGACGCGAGCACGGGGTGTTGGACACTGAAGCTTTCTTT. It specifies CATRREHGVLDTEAFF. Full variable domain (missing parts from reference TRBV15 and TRBJ1-1): DAMVIQNPRYQVTQFGKPVTLSCSQTLNHNVMYWYQQKSSQAPKLLFHYYDKDFNNEADTPDNFQSRRPNTSFCFLDIRSPGLGDTAMYLCATRREHGVLDTEAFFGQGTRLTVV.

This clone was counted once. This chain links TRBV10-3 with TRBJ1-1; the D gene is possibly TRBD1 (6 bases). V dropped 3 bases and J dropped 1 base, with 12 bases sitting between them. Germline CDR1 is ENHRY and CDR2 is SYGVKD. The CDR3 totals 15 residues. The CDR3 spells CAISERGVGNTEAFF. The CDR3 DNA sequence: TGTGCCATCAGTGAAAGGGGGGTGGGGAACACTGAAGCTTTCTTT.

The chain is built from TRBV11-1 and TRBJ1-1; D is unclear. The CDR3 sequence is 12 residues long. Germline values: CDR1 SGHAT, CDR2 FQDESV (reference sequence). The germline V and J ends were trimmed by 7 bases and 2 bases, with 8 bases remaining between them. The CDR3: CASTSRNTEAFF. The CDR3 region has the DNA TGTGCCAGCACCAGTCGAAACACTGAAGCTTTCTTT. Filled out from reference TRBV11-1 and TRBJ1-1, the complete variable domain reads EAEVAQSPRYKITEKSQAVAFWCDPISGHATLYWYRQILGQGPELLVQFQDESVVDDSQLPKDRFSAERLKGVDSTLKIQPAELGDSAMYLCASTSRNTEAFFGQGTRLTVV.

The chain employs TRBV9 and TRBJ1-6; the match to TRBD1 covers 10 bases. The CDR3 consists of 16 residues. V lost 4 bases to trimming and J lost 7 bases; unmatched junction nucleotides: 8. Germline CDR1 and CDR2: SGDLS and YYNGEE. This chain's CDR3 is CASSFRDRGFNSPLHF. CDR3 sequence (DNA): TGTGCCAGCAGCTTCCGGGACAGGGGTTTCAATTCACCCCTCCACTTT.

The chain uses TRBV19 and TRBJ2-5; D is unresolved. The CDR3 consists of 12 residues. CDR1 and CDR2 (germline): LNHDA, SQIVND (reference sequence). Between the trimmed V and J ends, which lost 3 bases and 3 bases, there was a span of 5 bases. DNA of the CDR3: TGTGCCAGTAGTATTAATGAAGAGACCCAGTACTTC. It encodes CASSINEETQYF.

This clone was counted between two and nine times. J is TRBJ1-1 and V is TRBV14; D remains unclear. Germline-derived CDR1 and CDR2 are SGHDN and FVKESK. This CDR3 is 14 amino acids long. Trimming left V 0 bases short and J 1 base short, with 6 bases between. For the CDR3, the DNA is TGTGCCAGCAGCCAAGAGTGGAGGAACACTGAAGCTTTCTTT. Translating it yields CASSQEWRNTEAFF.

The gene calls are TRBV18 and TRBJ1-4, with 8 bases fitting TRBD1. Germline assignment: CDR1 KGHSH and CDR2 LQKENI. This CDR3 region has 15 residues. The trim removed 5 bases at V and 0 bases at J, leaving 2 bases unmatched. Written as DNA, the CDR3 is TGTGCCAGCTCAGACAGGGGACCAACTAATGAAAAACTGTTTTTT. This translates into CASSDRGPTNEKLFF.